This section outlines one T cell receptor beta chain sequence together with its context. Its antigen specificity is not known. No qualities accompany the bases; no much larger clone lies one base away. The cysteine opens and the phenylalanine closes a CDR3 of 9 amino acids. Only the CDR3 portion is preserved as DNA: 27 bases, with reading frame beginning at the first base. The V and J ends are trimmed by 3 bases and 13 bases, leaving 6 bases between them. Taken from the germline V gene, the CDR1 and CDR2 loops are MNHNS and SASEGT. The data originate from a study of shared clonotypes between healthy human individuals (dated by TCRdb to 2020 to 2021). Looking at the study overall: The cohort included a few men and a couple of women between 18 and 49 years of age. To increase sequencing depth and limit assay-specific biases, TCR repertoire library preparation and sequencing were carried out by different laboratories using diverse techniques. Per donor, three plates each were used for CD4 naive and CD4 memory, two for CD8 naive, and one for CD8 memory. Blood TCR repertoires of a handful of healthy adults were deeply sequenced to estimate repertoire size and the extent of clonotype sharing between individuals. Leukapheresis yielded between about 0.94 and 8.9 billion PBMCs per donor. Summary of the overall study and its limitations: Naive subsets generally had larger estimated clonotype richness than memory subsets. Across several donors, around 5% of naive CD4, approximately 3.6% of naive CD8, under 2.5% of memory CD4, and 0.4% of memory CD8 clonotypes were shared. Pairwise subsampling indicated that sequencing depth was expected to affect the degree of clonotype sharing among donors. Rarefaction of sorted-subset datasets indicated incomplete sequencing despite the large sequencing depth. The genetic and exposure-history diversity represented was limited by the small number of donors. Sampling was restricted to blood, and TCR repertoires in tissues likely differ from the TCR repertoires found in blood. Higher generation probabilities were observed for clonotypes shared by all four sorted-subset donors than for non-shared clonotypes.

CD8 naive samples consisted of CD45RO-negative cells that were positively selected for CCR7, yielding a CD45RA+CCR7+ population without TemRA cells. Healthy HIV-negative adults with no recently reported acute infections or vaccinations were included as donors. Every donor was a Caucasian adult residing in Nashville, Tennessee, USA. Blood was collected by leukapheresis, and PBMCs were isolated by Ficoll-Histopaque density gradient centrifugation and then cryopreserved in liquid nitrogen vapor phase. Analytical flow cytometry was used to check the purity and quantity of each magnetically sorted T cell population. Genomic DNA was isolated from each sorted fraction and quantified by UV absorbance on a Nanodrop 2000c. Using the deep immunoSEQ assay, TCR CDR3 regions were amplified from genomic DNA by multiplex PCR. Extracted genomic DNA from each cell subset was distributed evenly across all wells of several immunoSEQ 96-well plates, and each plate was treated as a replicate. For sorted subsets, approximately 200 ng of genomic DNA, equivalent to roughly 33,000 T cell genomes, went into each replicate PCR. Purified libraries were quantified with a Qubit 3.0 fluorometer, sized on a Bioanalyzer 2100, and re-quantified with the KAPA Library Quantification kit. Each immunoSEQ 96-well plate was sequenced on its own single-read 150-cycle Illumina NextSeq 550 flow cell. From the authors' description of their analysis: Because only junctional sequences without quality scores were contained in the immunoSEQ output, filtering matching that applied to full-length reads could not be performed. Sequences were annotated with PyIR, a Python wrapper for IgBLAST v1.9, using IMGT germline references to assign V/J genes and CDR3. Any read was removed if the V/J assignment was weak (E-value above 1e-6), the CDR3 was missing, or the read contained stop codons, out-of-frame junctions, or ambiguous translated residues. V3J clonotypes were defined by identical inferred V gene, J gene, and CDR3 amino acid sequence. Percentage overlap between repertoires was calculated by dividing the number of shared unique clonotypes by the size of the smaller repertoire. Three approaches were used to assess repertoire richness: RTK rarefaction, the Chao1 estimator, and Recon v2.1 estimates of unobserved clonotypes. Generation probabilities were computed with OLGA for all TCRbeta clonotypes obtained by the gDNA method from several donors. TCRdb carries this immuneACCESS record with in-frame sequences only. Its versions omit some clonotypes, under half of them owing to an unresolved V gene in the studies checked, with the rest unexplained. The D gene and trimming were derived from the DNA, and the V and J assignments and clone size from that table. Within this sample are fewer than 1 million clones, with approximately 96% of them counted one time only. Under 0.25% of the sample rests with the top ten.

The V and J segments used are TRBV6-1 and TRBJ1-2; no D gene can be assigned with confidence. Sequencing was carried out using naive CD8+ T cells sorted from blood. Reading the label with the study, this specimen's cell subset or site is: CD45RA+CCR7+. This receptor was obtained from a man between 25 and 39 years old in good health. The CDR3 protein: CASSDLFTF. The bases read TGTGCCAGCAGTGATCTATTCACCTTC.